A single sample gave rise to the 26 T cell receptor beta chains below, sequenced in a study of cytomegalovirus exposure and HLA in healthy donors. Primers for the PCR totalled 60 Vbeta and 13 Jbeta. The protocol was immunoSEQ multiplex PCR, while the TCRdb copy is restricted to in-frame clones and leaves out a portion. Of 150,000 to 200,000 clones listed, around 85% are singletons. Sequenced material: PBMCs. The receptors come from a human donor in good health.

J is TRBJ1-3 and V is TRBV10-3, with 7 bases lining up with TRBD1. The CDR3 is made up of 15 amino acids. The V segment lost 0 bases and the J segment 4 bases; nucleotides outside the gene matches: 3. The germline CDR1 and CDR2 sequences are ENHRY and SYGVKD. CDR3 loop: CAISESGTVGNTIYF. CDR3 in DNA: TGTGCCATCAGTGAGTCTGGGACAGTAGGAAACACCATATATTTT.

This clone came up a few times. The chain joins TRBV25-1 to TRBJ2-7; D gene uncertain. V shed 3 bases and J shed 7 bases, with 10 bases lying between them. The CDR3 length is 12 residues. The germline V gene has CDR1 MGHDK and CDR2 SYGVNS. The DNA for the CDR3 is TGTGCCAGCAGTGACAGGTATGGGGAGCAGTACTTC. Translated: CASSDRYGEQYF.

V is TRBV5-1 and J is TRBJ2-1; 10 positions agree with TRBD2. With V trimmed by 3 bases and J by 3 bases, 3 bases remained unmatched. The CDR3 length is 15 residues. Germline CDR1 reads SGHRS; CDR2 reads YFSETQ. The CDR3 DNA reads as TGCGCCAGCAGCTCAGCGGGGGGGTACTACAATGAGCAGTTCTTC. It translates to CASSSAGGYYNEQFF.

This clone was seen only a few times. The CDR3 nucleotides read TGCGCCAGCAGCTTGACTGGGACTAGCAGGGGCGGTGAGCAGTTCTTC. Translation gives CASSLTGTSRGGEQFF. This sequence joins TRBV5-1 and TRBJ2-1; 9 nucleotides match TRBD2. The CDR3 runs 16 residues. In germline, CDR1 is SGHRS, CDR2 YFSETQ. The V segment lost 1 base and the J segment 9 bases; nucleotides outside the gene matches: 11.

CDR3 amino acids: CASSRGASTDTQYF. DNA of the CDR3: TGTGCCAGCAGCAGGGGCGCTAGCACAGATACGCAGTATTTT. V gene TRBV27 combines with J gene TRBJ2-3; D may be TRBD1 (6 bases). The CDR3 has 14 residues. Trimming cost V 6 bases and J 0 bases, with 10 bases left between them. Germline CDR1 and CDR2: MNHEY and SMNVEV (reference sequence).

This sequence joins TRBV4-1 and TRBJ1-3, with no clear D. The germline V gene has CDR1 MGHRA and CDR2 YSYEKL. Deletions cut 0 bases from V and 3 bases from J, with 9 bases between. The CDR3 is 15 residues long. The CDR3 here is CASSQDQALGNTIYF. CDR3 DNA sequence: TGCGCCAGCAGCCAAGATCAAGCCCTTGGAAACACCATATATTTT.

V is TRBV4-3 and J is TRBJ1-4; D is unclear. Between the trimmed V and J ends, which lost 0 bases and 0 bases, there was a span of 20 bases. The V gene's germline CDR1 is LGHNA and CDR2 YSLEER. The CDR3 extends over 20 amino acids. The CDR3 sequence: CASSQDPGAGPASTNEKLFF. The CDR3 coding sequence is TGCGCCAGCAGCCAAGATCCTGGTGCAGGTCCCGCGTCAACTAATGAAAAACTGTTTTTT.

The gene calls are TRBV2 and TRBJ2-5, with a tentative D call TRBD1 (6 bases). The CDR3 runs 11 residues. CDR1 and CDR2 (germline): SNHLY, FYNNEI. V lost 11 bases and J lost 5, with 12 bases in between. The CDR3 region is CAAQGSETQYF. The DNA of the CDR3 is TGTGCCGCACAGGGTTCGGAGACCCAGTACTTC. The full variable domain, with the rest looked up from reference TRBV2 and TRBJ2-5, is EPEVTQTPSHQVTQMGQEVILRCVPISNHLYFYWYRQILGQKVEFLVSFYNNEISEKSEIFDDQFSVERPDGSNFTLKIRSTKLEDSAMYFCAAQGSETQYFGPGTRLLVL.

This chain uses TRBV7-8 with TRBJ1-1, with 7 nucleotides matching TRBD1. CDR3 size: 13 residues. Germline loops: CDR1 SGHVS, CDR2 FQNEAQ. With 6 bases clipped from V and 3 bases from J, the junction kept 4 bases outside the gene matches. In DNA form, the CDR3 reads TGTGCCAGCAGGACAGGGCTGGACACTGAAGCTTTCTTT. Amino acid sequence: CASRTGLDTEAFF.

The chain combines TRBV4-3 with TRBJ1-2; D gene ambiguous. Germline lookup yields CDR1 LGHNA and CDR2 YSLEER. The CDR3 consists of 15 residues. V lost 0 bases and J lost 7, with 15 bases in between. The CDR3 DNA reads TGCGCCAGCAGCCAAGATTGGAGGGAGGTGTTTGGCTACACCTTC. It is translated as CASSQDWREVFGYTF.

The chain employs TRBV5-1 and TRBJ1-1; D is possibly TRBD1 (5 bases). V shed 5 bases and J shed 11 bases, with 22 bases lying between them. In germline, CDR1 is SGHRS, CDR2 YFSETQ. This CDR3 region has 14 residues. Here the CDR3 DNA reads TGCGCCAGCAGGGAAACCAGGGCGACTCAGGCGGCTTTCTTT. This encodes CASRETRATQAAFF.

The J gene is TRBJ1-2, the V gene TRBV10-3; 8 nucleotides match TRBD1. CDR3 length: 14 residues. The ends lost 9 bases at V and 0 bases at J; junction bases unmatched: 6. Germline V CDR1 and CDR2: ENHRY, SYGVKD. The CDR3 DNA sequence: TGTGCCATAGACCCGGGACAGGCTAACTATGGCTACACCTTC. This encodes CAIDPGQANYGYTF.

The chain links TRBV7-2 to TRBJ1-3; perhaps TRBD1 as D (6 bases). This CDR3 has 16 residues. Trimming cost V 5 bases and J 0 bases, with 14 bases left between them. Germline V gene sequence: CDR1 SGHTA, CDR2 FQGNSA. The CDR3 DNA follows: TGTGCCAGCAGCCCAGCAGGGGACGCCTCTGGAAACACCATATATTTT. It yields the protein CASSPAGDASGNTIYF.

CDR3 loop: CAISEANSPLHF. The CDR3 region has the DNA TGTGCCATCAGCGAAGCTAATTCACCCCTCCACTTT. The chain recombines TRBV10-3 with TRBJ1-6; no definite D call. V lost 6 bases to trimming and J lost 6 bases, with 6 bases between them. From germline, CDR1 is ENHRY and CDR2 SYGVKD. This CDR3 is built from 12 residues.

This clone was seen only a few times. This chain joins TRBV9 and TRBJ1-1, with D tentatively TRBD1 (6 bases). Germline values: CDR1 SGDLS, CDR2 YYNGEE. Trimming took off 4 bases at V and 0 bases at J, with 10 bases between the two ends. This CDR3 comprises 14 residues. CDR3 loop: CASSTTGMNTEAFF. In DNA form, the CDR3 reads TGTGCCAGCAGCACTACAGGGATGAACACTGAAGCTTTCTTT. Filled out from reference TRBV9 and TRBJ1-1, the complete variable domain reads DSGVTQTPKHLITATGQRVTLRCSPRSGDLSVYWYQQSLDQGLQFLIQYYNGEERAKGNILERFSAQQFPDLHSELNLSSLELGDSALYFCASSTTGMNTEAFFGQGTRLTVV.

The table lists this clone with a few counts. The CDR3 sequence: CASSRRTGAGNEQYF. In nucleotides, the CDR3 is TGTGCCAGCAGCAGACGGACAGGGGCAGGAAACGAGCAGTACTTC. The chain carries TRBV13 and TRBJ2-7; 9 positions match TRBD1. The V gene's germline CDR1 is PRHDT and CDR2 FYEKMQ (reference sequence). Unmatched junction bases numbered 10, after V lost 5 bases and J lost 5 bases. This CDR3 contains 15 residues.

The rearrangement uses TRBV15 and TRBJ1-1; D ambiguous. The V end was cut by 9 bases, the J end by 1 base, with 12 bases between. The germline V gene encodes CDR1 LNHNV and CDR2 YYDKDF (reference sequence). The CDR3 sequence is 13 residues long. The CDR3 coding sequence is TGTGCCACTCTGGAGGGCAGGAACACTGAAGCTTTCTTT. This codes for CATLEGRNTEAFF.

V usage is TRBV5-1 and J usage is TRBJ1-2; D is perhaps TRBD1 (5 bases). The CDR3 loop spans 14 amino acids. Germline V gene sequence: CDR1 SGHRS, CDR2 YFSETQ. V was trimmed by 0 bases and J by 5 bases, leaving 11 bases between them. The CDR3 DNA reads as TGCGCCAGCAGCTTGGGGGGCGCCCGGTATGGCTACACCTTC. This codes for CASSLGGARYGYTF.

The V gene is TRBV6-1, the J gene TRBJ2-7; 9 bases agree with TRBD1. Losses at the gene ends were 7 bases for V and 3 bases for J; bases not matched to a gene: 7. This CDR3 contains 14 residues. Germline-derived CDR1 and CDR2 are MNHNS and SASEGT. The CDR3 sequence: CASIKTGGYYEQYF. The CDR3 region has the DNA TGTGCCAGCATTAAGACAGGGGGTTACTACGAGCAGTACTTC.

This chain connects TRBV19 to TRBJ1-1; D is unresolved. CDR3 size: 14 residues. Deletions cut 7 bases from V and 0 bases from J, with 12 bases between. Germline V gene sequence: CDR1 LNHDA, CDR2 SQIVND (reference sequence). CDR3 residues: CASTPGEMNTEAFF. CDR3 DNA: TGTGCCAGTACCCCTGGAGAGATGAACACTGAAGCTTTCTTT.

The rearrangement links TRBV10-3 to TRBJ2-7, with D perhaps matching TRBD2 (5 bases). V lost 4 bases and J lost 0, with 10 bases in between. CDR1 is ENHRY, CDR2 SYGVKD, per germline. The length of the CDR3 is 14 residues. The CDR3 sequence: CAISGTGSSYEQYF. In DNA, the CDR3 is TGTGCCATCAGTGGAACGGGAAGCTCCTACGAGCAGTACTTC.

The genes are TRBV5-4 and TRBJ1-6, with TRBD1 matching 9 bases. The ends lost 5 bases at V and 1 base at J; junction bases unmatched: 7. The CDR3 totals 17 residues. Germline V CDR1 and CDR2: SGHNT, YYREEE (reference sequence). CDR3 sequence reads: CASRDGTGISYNSPLHF. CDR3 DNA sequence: TGTGCCAGCAGGGACGGGACAGGGATATCCTATAATTCACCCCTCCACTTT.

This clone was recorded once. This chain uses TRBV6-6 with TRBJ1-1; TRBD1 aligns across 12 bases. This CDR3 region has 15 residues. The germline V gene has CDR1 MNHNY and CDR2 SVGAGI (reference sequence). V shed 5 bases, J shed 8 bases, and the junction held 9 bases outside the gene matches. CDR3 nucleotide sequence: TGTGCCAGCAGTCACAAATGGGACAGGGGGCGGGAAGCTTTCTTT. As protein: CASSHKWDRGREAFF.

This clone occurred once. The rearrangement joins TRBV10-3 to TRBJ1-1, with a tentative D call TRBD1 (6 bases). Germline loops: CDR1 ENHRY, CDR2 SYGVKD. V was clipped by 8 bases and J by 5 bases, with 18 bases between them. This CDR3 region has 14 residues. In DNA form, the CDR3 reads TGTGCCATCTCTGACTCCAGGGGTGTGACTGAAGCTTTCTTT. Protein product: CAISDSRGVTEAFF.

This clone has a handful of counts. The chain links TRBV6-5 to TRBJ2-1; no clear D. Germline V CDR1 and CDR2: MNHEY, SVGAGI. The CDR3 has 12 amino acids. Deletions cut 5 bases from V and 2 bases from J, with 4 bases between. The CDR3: CASSPTYNEQFF. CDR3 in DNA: TGTGCCAGCAGTCCAACCTACAATGAGCAGTTCTTC.

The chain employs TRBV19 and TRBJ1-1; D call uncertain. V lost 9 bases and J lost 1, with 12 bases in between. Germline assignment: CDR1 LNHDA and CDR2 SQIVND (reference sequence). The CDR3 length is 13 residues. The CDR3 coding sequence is TGTGCCAGCGGTCCATATACGAACACTGAAGCTTTCTTT. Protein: CASGPYTNTEAFF.